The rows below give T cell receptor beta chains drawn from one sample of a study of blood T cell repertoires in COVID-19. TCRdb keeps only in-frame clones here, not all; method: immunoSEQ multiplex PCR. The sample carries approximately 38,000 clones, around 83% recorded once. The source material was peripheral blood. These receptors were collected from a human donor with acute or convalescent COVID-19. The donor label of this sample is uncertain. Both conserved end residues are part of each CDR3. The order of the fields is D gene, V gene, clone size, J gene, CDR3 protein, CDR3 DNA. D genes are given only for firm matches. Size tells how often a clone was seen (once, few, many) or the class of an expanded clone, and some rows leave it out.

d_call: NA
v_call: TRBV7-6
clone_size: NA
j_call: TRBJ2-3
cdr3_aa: CASSLGLQGSSTDTQYF
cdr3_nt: TGTGCCAGCAGCTTAGGGCTTCAGGGGTCTAGCACAGATACGCAGTATTTT

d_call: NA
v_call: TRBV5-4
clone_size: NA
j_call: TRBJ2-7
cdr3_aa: CASSSAGTRSEQYF
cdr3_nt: TGTGCCAGCAGCAGTGCCGGGACTCGGAGCGAGCAGTACTTC

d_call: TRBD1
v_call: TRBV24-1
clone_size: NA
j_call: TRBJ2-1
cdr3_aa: CATSDGWTGDDEQFF
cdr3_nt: TGTGCCACCAGTGATGGCTGGACAGGGGACGATGAGCAGTTCTTC

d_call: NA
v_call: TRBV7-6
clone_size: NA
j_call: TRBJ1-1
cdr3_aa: CASSLRVAGMNTEAFF
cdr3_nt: TGTGCCAGCAGCTTAAGGGTCGCGGGGATGAACACTGAAGCTTTCTTT

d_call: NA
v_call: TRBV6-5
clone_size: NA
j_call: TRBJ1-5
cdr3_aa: CASIATGHNQPQHF
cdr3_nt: TGTGCCAGCATCGCGACAGGTCACAATCAGCCCCAGCATTTT

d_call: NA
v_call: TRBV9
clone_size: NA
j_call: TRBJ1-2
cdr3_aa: CASSVGGWYGYTF
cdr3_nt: TGTGCCAGCAGCGTAGGAGGGTGGTATGGCTACACCTTC

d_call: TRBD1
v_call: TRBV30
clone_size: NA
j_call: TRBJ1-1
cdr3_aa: CAWSRQGPLMNTEAFF
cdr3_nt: TGTGCCTGGAGCCGACAGGGCCCCCTCATGAACACTGAAGCTTTCTTT

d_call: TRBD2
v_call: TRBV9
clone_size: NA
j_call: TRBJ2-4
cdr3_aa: CASSVGDYGGGKGNIQYF
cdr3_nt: TGTGCCAGCAGCGTAGGTGACTATGGGGGAGGGAAGGGAAACATTCAGTACTTC

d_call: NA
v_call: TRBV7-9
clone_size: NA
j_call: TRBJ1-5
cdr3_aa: CASSPTGSNQPQHF
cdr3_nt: TGTGCCAGCAGCCCAACAGGGAGCAATCAGCCCCAGCATTTT

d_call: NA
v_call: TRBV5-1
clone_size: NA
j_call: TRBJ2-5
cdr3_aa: CASSRPTSYLGETQYF
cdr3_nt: TGCGCCAGCAGCCGCCCTACTAGTTATTTGGGGGAGACCCAGTACTTC

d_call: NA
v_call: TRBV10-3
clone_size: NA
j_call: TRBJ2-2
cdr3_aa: CASLAERATNTGELFF
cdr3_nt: TGTGCCTCGCTTGCTGAGCGGGCCACGAACACCGGGGAGCTGTTTTTT

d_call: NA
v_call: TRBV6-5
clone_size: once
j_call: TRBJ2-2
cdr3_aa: CASKTAGANTGELFF
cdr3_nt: TGTGCCAGCAAGACAGCCGGCGCGAACACCGGGGAGCTGTTTTTT

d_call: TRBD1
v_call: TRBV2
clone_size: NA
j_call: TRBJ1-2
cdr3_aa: CASRPPDRAYGYTF
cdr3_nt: TGTGCCAGCCGCCCCCCCGACAGGGCCTATGGCTACACCTTC

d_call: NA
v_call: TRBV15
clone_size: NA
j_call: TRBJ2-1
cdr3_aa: CATSREWNEQFF
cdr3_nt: TGTGCCACCAGCAGGGAGTGGAATGAGCAGTTCTTC

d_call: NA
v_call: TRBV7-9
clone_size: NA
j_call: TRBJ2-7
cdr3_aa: CASSLDGLGGYEQYF
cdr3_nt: TGTGCCAGCAGCTTAGATGGCCTCGGGGGTTACGAGCAGTACTTC

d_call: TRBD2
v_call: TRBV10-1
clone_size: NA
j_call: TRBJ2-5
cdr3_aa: CASSSGRAVGQETQYF
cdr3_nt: TGCGCCAGCAGCAGCGGGAGGGCCGTTGGCCAAGAGACCCAGTACTTC

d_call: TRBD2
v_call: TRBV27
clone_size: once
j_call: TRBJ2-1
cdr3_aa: CASSPTTSGGAGNEQFF
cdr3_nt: TGTGCCAGCAGTCCAACGACTAGCGGGGGTGCTGGGAATGAGCAGTTCTTC

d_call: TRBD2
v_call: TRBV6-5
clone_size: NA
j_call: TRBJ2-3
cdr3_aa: CASSQLAGGADTQYF
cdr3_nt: TGTGCCAGCAGTCAGCTAGCGGGAGGGGCAGATACGCAGTATTTT

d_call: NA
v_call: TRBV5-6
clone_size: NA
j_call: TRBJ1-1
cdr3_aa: CASSLGRSLSTEAFF
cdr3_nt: TGTGCCAGCAGCTTGGGCAGGTCGTTAAGCACTGAAGCTTTCTTT

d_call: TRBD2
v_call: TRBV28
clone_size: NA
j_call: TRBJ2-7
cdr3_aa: CASSLPGSGGTYEQYF
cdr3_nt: TGTGCCAGCAGTTTGCCGGGGAGCGGGGGGACCTACGAGCAGTACTTC

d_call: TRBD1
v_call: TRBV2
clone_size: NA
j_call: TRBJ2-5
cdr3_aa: CASSEVTGGQETQYF
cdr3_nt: TGTGCCAGCAGTGAAGTTACAGGGGGACAAGAGACCCAGTACTTC

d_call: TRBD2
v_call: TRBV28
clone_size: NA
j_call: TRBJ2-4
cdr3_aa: CASSFGTSGSVNIQYF
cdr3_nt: TGTGCCAGTTCTTTCGGGACTAGCGGGAGTGTGAACATTCAGTACTTC

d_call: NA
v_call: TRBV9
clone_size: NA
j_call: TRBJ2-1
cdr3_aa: CASSVASTLSYNEQFF
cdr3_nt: TGTGCCAGCAGCGTAGCTAGCACCCTATCCTACAATGAGCAGTTCTTC

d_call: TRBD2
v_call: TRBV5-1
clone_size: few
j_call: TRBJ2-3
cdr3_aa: CASSLSTSGIDTQYF
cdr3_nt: TGCGCCAGCAGCTTGTCAACTAGCGGGATAGATACGCAGTATTTT

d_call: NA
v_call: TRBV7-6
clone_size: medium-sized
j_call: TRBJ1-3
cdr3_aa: CASSPDFEGSGNTIYF
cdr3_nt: TGTGCCAGCAGCCCAGATTTTGAGGGATCTGGAAACACCATATATTTT

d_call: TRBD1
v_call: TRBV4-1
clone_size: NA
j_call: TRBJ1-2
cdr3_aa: CASRGDLVVGQTNYGYTF
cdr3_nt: TGCGCCAGCAGGGGGGATCTGGTAGTGGGACAGACAAACTATGGCTACACCTTC

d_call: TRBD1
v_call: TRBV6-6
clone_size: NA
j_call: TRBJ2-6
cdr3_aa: CASRETGGSGANVLTF
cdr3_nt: TGTGCCAGCAGGGAAACAGGGGGCTCTGGGGCCAACGTCCTGACTTTC

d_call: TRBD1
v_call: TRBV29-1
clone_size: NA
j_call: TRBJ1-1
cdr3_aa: CSVAQTGTALEAFF
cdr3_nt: TGCAGCGTTGCACAAACGGGGACAGCCCTTGAAGCTTTCTTT

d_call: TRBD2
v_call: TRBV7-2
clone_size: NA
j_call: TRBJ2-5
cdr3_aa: CASSPRLAGGPLMETQYF
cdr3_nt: TGTGCCAGCAGCCCCAGGTTAGCGGGGGGGCCACTAATGGAGACCCAGTACTTC

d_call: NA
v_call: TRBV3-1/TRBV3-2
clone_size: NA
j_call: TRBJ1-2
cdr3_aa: CASSPRGDYGYTF
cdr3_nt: TGTGCCAGCAGCCCGCGCGGTGACTATGGCTACACCTTC

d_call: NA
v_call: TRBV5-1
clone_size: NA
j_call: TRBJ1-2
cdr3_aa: CASSYSPTGGLNYGYTF
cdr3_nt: TGCGCCAGCAGCTACTCCCCAACGGGGGGGCTTAACTATGGCTACACCTTC

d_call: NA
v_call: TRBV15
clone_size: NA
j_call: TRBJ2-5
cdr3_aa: CATSRDQYREETQYF
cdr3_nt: TGTGCCACCAGCAGAGATCAGTACAGGGAAGAGACCCAGTACTTC

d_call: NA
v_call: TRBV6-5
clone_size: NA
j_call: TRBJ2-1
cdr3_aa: CASSSLAGPTSQEQFF
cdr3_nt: TGTGCCAGCAGTTCACTCGCGGGACCTACCTCACAGGAGCAGTTCTTC

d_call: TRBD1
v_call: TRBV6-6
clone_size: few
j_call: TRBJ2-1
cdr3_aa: CASTSTGVPYNEQFF
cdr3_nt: TGTGCCAGCACTTCGACAGGGGTTCCCTACAATGAGCAGTTCTTC

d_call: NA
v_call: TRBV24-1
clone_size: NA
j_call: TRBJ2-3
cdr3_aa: CATSDFLTTGTDTQYF
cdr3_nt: TGTGCCACCAGTGATTTCCTGACTACGGGCACAGATACGCAGTATTTT

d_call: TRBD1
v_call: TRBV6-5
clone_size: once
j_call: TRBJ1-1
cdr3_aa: CASSTGVNTEAFF
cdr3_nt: TGTGCCAGCAGCACAGGGGTGAACACTGAAGCTTTCTTT

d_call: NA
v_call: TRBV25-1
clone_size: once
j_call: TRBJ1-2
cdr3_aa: CASSERRGSGGYTF
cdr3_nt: TGTGCCAGCAGTGAGCGCAGGGGCTCAGGTGGCTACACCTTC

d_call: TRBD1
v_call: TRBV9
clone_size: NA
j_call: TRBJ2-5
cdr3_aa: CASSVDRGEETQYF
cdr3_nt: TGTGCCAGCAGCGTTGACAGGGGAGAGGAGACCCAGTACTTC

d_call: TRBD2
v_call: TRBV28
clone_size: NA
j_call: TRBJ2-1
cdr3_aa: CASSPAAGTQFF
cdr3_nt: TGTGCCAGCAGTCCCGCAGCGGGAACGCAGTTCTTC

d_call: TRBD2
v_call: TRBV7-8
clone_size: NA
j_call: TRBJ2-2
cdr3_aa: CASSLRSSSGWGGELFF
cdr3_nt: TGTGCCAGCAGCTTACGGTCGTCTAGCGGATGGGGCGGGGAGCTGTTTTTT

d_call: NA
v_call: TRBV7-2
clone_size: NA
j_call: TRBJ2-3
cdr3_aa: CASSPTTSTDTQYF
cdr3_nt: TGTGCCAGCAGCCCGACTACTAGCACAGATACGCAGTATTTT

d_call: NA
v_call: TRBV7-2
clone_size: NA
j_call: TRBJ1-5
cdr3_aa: CASSQGNLQGQPQHF
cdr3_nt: TGTGCCAGCAGCCAAGGAAACCTACAGGGACAGCCCCAGCATTTT

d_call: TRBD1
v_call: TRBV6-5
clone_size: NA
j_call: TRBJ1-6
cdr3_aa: CASSYSAGQANSPLHF
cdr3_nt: TGTGCCAGCAGTTACTCGGCGGGACAGGCGAATTCACCCCTCCACTTT

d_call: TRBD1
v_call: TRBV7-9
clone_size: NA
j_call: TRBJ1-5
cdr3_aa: CASSLAPGGSYSNQPQHF
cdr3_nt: TGTGCCAGCAGCTTAGCCCCAGGGGGTTCCTATAGCAATCAGCCCCAGCATTTT

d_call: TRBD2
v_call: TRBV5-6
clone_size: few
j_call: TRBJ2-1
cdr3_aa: CASSLSTSGGLSSYNEQFF
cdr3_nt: TGTGCCAGCAGCTTGTCAACTAGCGGGGGACTAAGCTCCTACAATGAGCAGTTCTTC

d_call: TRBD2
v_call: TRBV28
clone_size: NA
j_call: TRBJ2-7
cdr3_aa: CASSTYRTSGTSYEQYF
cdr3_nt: TGTGCCAGCAGTACATACCGGACTAGCGGTACCTCCTACGAGCAGTACTTC

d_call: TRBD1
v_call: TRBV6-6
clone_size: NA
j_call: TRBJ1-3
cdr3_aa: CATTNRDRGPFTIYF
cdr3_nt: TGTGCCACCACAAACCGGGACAGGGGGCCTTTCACCATATATTTT

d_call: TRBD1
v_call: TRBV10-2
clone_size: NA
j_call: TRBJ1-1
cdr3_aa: CASSPRQGNTEAFF
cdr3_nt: TGCGCCAGCAGTCCACGACAGGGGAACACTGAAGCTTTCTTT

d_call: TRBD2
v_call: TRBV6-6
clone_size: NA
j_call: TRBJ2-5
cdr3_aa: CASMGGGAFQTQYF
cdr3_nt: TGTGCCAGCATGGGCGGGGGGGCTTTCCAGACCCAGTACTTC

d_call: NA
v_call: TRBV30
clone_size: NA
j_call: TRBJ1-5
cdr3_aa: CAWSPQGEEPQHF
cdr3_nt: TGTGCCTGGAGTCCTCAGGGTGAGGAGCCCCAGCATTTT

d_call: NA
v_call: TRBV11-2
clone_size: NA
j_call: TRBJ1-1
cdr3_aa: CASSTAGYTEAFF
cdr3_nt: TGTGCCAGCAGCACGGCGGGGTACACTGAAGCTTTCTTT

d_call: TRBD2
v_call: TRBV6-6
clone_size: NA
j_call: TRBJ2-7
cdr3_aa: CASQAGLAGGLYEQYF
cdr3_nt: TGTGCCAGCCAGGCAGGACTAGCGGGGGGTCTCTACGAGCAGTACTTC

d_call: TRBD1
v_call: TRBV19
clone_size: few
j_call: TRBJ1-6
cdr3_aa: CASSVQGENNSPLHF
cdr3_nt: TGTGCCAGTAGTGTCCAGGGGGAGAATAATTCACCCCTCCACTTT